One sample yielded the 26 T cell receptor beta chains listed below, sequenced in a study of T cells expressing NK-cell markers. Each CDR3 protein gets one entry in TCRdb, which reprocessed the 5' RACE reads and gives no DNA. Here the sample table reports about 380,000 distinct CDR3 sequences. Material: blood T cells: a sorted CD56 or NKG2C T cell subset, CD4+ or CD8+ T cells, or bulk PBMC T cells (not recorded which). All receptors derive from a man aged 18 to 69 in good health.

This sequence joins TRBV9 and TRBJ1-2; without DNA, the TCRdb call of TRBD1 cannot be checked. The germline V gene has CDR1 SGDLS and CDR2 YYNGEE. The CDR3 runs 14 residues. CDR3 sequence: CASSGESGAYGYTF.

CDR3: CASSPPLRDRYTF. The chain combines TRBV18 with TRBJ1-2. Germline values: CDR1 KGHSH, CDR2 LQKENI. This CDR3 comprises 13 residues.

This sequence joins TRBV6-1 and TRBJ1-2; the D call of TRBD1 rests on TCRdb alone, since no DNA is present to check it. Per germline, CDR1 MNHNS and CDR2 SASEGT. The CDR3 has 16 amino acids. CDR3 region: CASSGGATGLSYGYTF.

V gene TRBV6-6 combines with J gene TRBJ2-3. Per germline, CDR1 MNHNY and CDR2 SVGAGI (reference sequence). CDR3 length: 12 residues. CDR3 residues: CASSGYTDTQYF.

The chain recombines TRBV11-1 with TRBJ2-7; checking the TCRdb D call of TRBD2 is not possible without DNA. This CDR3 is 15 amino acids long. Germline CDR1 reads SGHAT; CDR2 reads FQDESV (reference sequence). This CDR3 reads CASSHLAGGLYEQYF. The full variable domain, in which reference TRBV11-1 and TRBJ2-7 provide the parts outside the CDR3, is EAEVAQSPRYKITEKSQAVAFWCDPISGHATLYWYRQILGQGPELLVQFQDESVVDDSQLPKDRFSAERLKGVDSTLKIQPAELGDSAMYLCASSHLAGGLYEQYFGPGTRLTVT.

The chain has TRBV7-8 and TRBJ1-2; TCRdb gives TRBD1 as the D gene, but with no DNA this cannot be confirmed. Germline V lookup: CDR1 SGHVS, CDR2 FQNEAQ. The CDR3 consists of 15 residues. CDR3 protein: CATMAGTGYNYGYTF.

The chain couples TRBV15 to TRBJ1-4. The V gene's germline CDR1 is LNHNV and CDR2 YYDKDF (reference sequence). This CDR3 contains 15 residues. The CDR3 loop is CATSRETIGNEKLFF.

The chain carries TRBV29-1 and TRBJ2-1; TCRdb returns TRBD1, unconfirmable since there is no DNA. This CDR3 region has 15 residues. Germline lookup yields CDR1 SQVTM and CDR2 ANQGSEA. The CDR3: CSVRIRDRGNNEQFF.

The chain is built from TRBV6-1 and TRBJ2-5; TCRdb indicates TRBD2, and absent DNA this call remains unverified. Germline values: CDR1 MNHNS, CDR2 SASEGT. This CDR3 has 15 amino acids. The CDR3 here is CASSPERGGRETQYF.

This chain connects TRBV7-9 to TRBJ2-2; TCRdb's D call, TRBD2, is unchecked because there is no DNA. Germline assignment: CDR1 SEHNR and CDR2 FQNEAQ (reference sequence). The CDR3 runs 17 residues. CDR3 residues: CASSSYSGSTNTGELFF.

The chain employs TRBV28 and TRBJ1-1. Germline CDR1 is MDHEN and CDR2 is SYDVKM. This CDR3 is 12 amino acids long. The CDR3 sequence is CASSTATAGAFF.

J is TRBJ2-3 and V is TRBV7-2; TCRdb's D call, TRBD1, is unchecked because there is no DNA. The germline V gene encodes CDR1 SGHTA and CDR2 FQGNSA. This CDR3 is 16 amino acids long. The CDR3 protein is CASSLSGGGPTDTQYF.

This chain connects TRBV15 to TRBJ2-5; checking the TCRdb D call of TRBD2 is not possible without DNA. Germline assignment: CDR1 LNHNV and CDR2 YYDKDF (reference sequence). This CDR3 has 18 amino acids. The chain's CDR3 is CATSRNYLAVREAETQYF.

This chain uses TRBV2 with TRBJ1-4. The CDR3 has 14 amino acids. Germline lookup yields CDR1 SNHLY and CDR2 FYNNEI. CDR3 residues: CASNPERAGEKLFF. The whole variable domain, filled in from reference TRBV2 and TRBJ1-4, reads EPEVTQTPSHQVTQMGQEVILRCVPISNHLYFYWYRQILGQKVEFLVSFYNNEISEKSEIFDDQFSVERPDGSNFTLKIRSTKLEDSAMYFCASNPERAGEKLFFGSGTQLSVL.

The J gene is TRBJ1-1, the V gene TRBV20-1; TCRdb reports TRBD1, a call that lacks DNA to check it against. Germline CDR1 and CDR2: DFQATT and SNEGSKA (reference sequence). The CDR3 has 15 residues. The CDR3 region is CSAKKTGVIGTEAFF.

V is TRBV11-2 and J is TRBJ2-7; with no DNA, the TCRdb D assignment of TRBD1 cannot be verified. CDR3 size: 13 residues. Germline loops: CDR1 SGHAT, CDR2 FQNNGV. The CDR3 loop reads CASRGTGVYEQYF.

This chain connects TRBV20-1 to TRBJ2-3; TCRdb reports TRBD1, a call that lacks DNA to check it against. Germline assignment: CDR1 DFQATT and CDR2 SNEGSKA (reference sequence). The CDR3 runs to 15 residues. The CDR3 loop reads CSARSAGTGGRTQYF.

This CDR3 is CASRLAGGHEQFF. The chain joins TRBV5-1 to TRBJ2-1; TCRdb gives TRBD2 as the D gene, but with no DNA this cannot be confirmed. Germline-derived CDR1 and CDR2 are SGHRS and YFSETQ. The CDR3 has 13 residues.

The rearrangement uses TRBV2 and TRBJ2-7; TCRdb designates TRBD2, a call that cannot be tested without DNA. CDR3 length: 15 residues. Looked up from germline, CDR1 is SNHLY and CDR2 is FYNNEI. The CDR3 here is CASSEGTPGAYEQYF. The full variable domain, its missing parts supplied by reference TRBV2 and TRBJ2-7, is EPEVTQTPSHQVTQMGQEVILRCVPISNHLYFYWYRQILGQKVEFLVSFYNNEISEKSEIFDDQFSVERPDGSNFTLKIRSTKLEDSAMYFCASSEGTPGAYEQYFGPGTRLTVT.

The CDR3 sequence: CSVALAGGTYNEQFF. The rearrangement links TRBV29-1 to TRBJ2-1; there is no DNA to check the TCRdb D call of TRBD2. The germline V gene encodes CDR1 SQVTM and CDR2 ANQGSEA. The CDR3 is 15 residues long.

The chain uses TRBV6-5 and TRBJ2-6; the D call of TRBD2 rests on TCRdb alone, since no DNA is present to check it. Germline CDR1 is MNHEY and CDR2 is SVGAGI. This CDR3 spans 17 amino acids. The CDR3 loop reads CASSYASGGSGANVLTF.

This sequence joins TRBV20-1 and TRBJ2-2; TCRdb outputs TRBD1, but without DNA this stays unchecked. The germline gives CDR1 DFQATT, CDR2 SNEGSKA (reference sequence). CDR3 length: 13 residues. The CDR3 loop is CSARGRVSGELFF.

This sequence joins TRBV3-1 and TRBJ2-5; TCRdb's D call, TRBD2, is unchecked because there is no DNA. Germline V gene sequence: CDR1 LGHDT, CDR2 YNNKEL (reference sequence). The CDR3 is 14 amino acids. This CDR3 reads CASSQIAGGGTQYF.

The chain employs TRBV11-2 and TRBJ2-3; TCRdb picks TRBD1, but there is no DNA to check that call. CDR3 size: 15 residues. Germline-derived CDR1 and CDR2 are SGHAT and FQNNGV. The chain's CDR3 is CASSSAGGWSDTQYF.

The rearrangement links TRBV12-3 or TRBV12-4 to TRBJ2-3; TCRdb's D call of TRBD1 is untestable without DNA. The CDR3 extends over 13 amino acids. CDR3 loop: CATRTADTDTQYF.

The chain combines TRBV5-1 with TRBJ1-2; TCRdb's D call of TRBD1 is untestable without DNA. CDR3 length: 15 residues. Germline lookup yields CDR1 SGHRS and CDR2 YFSETQ. The CDR3 reads CASSLDIQGDYGYTF.